The count of the clone carrying this T cell receptor beta chain is one. Its antigen is not known. TCR sequencing used cDNA made by reverse transcription of extracted RNA. Profiling relied on immunoSEQ multiplex PCR, and the TCRdb table lists in-frame clones only, not all of them. The sample carries roughly 280,000 clones, 60% recorded once. These data belong to a study of CD8+ T cells in alopecia areata. Study-wide results and limits: Tofacitinib significantly decreased scalp clonality and expanded CD8+ clones among top 100. Persistence in scalp and blood during tofacitinib was observed for many expanded lesional clones.

This CDR3 is built from 14 residues. V was pared by 4 bases and J by 8 bases, with 17 bases between. Germline lookup yields CDR1 SNHLY and CDR2 FYNNEI. The treatment here: oral pan-JAK inhibitor, 5-10 mg twice daily. This receptor was taken from a human donor with alopecia areata. The material sequenced was CD4+ T cells sorted from blood, taken around week 54, from a patient treated with tofacitinib. The chain joins TRBV2 to TRBJ1-2; D uncertain. The CDR3 here is CASSALRTDVGYTF. CDR3 DNA: TGTGCCAGCAGTGCTTTACGCACCGATGTCGGCTACACCTTC.